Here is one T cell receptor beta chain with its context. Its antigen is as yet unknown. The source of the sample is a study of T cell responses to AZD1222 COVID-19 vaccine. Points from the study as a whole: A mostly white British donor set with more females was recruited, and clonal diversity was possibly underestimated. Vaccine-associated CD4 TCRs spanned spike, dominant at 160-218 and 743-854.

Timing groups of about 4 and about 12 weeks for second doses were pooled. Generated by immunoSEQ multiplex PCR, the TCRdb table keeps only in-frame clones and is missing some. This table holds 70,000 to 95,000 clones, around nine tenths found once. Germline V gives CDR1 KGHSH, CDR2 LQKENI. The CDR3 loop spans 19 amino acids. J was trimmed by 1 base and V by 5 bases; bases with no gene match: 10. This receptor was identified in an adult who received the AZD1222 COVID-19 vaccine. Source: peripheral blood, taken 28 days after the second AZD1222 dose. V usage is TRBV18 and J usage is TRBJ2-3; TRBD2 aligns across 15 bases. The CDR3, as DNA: TGTGCCAGCTCATCGTGGACTAGCGGGGGGGCCGTCGGCACAGATACGCAGTATTTT. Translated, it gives CASSSWTSGGAVGTDTQYF.